Shown below are 28 T cell receptor beta chains from a single sample sequenced in a study of CD8+CD57+ T cells in acquired aplastic anemia. Using genomic DNA as the template, TCR beta VDJ and CDR3 profiling was carried out. TCRdb used MiXCR to reprocess the reads, holding one entry per CDR3 protein. The table lists just over 450,000 distinct CDR3 sequences, more than 25% of them singletons, with roughly 0.8% in the top ten. Selection for sequencing was limited to patients who had shown CD8+CD57+ cell expansion by flow cytometry. Sequencing was carried out using sorted CD4+, CD8+, or CD8+CD57+ T cells (not recorded which) from PBMCs. Receptors originate from a human donor with aplastic anemia.

V and J are TRBV6-1 and TRBJ2-7; no reliable D call. V was clipped by 9 bases and J by 2 bases, with 17 bases between them. This CDR3 is 14 amino acids long. Germline CDR1 and CDR2: MNHNS and SASEGT. The DNA of the CDR3 is TGTGCCAGTTTGTGGGCGATCGGCACCTACGAGCAGTACTTC. Its translation is CASLWAIGTYEQYF.

V usage is TRBV10-2 and J usage is TRBJ2-7; D may be TRBD1 or TRBD2 (5 bases each). The CDR3 spans 15 residues. Trimming pared 3 bases from V and 4 bases from J, leaving 16 bases between. Germline CDR1 is WSHSY and CDR2 is SAAADI. The CDR3 is CASSDWASGAYEQYF. For the CDR3, the DNA is TGCGCCAGCAGTGACTGGGCGTCCGGGGCTTACGAGCAGTACTTC.

In its sample, this clonotype was seen many times. The rearrangement uses TRBV15 and TRBJ1-5, with 9 bases matching TRBD1. This CDR3 has 16 amino acids. CDR1 and CDR2 from the germline V gene are LNHNV and YYDKDF (reference sequence). V shed 5 bases and J 3 bases; nucleotides not matched to a gene: 8. The CDR3 nucleotides read TGTGCCACCAGCCCAGGACAGGGGAGAGACAATCAGCCCCAGCATTTT. Its translation: CATSPGQGRDNQPQHF.

The chain joins TRBV7-9 to TRBJ2-7; a possible D gene is TRBD1 (5 bases). Between the trimmed V and J ends, which lost 4 bases and 7 bases, there was a span of 17 bases. The V gene's germline CDR1 is SEHNR and CDR2 FQNEAQ (reference sequence). The CDR3 sequence is 14 residues long. Here the CDR3 DNA reads TGTGCCAGCAGCTCGCAGGGTCCCCACAATGAGCAGTACTTC. This translates into CASSSQGPHNEQYF.

This clonotype has ten or more counts. This sequence joins TRBV2 and TRBJ1-1, with D possibly matching TRBD1 (5 bases). Trimming took off 5 bases at V and 11 bases at J, with 18 bases between the two ends. The CDR3 extends over 13 amino acids. CDR1 is SNHLY, CDR2 FYNNEI, per germline. CDR3 nucleotide sequence: TGTGCCAGCAGTTGGGAACGGGACGGAGAGGCTTTCTTT. Translated: CASSWERDGEAFF.

This clonotype was observed a few times. The chain is built from TRBV7-2 and TRBJ1-1; the D gene is possibly TRBD1 (6 bases). Looked up from germline, CDR1 is SGHTA and CDR2 is FQGNSA. V lost 4 bases to trimming and J lost 8 bases, with 17 bases between them. The CDR3 runs 14 residues. The CDR3 bases are TGTGCCAGCAGCTACCCCTGGACAGTAACGGAAGCTTTCTTT. Its protein is CASSYPWTVTEAFF.

This clonotype was detected a few times. This sequence joins TRBV10-3 and TRBJ2-1; 7 nucleotides match TRBD1. The CDR3 runs to 12 residues. Per the germline V gene, CDR1 is ENHRY and CDR2 is SYGVKD. V lost 11 bases to trimming and J lost 8 bases; unmatched junction nucleotides: 9. The CDR3 here is CACRTGVDEQFF. CDR3 bases: TGTGCCTGTAGGACAGGTGTGGATGAGCAGTTCTTC.

As regards this clonotype: At one end the junction does not follow the germline gene, possibly because of a read error. The J gene is TRBJ2-6, the V gene TRBV2, with 11 nucleotides matching TRBD2. This CDR3 has 14 amino acids. Germline V CDR1 and CDR2: SNHLY, FYNNEI. The CDR3 loop reads CASKGSGGANVLTF. In DNA, the CDR3 is TGTGCCAGCAAGGGTAGCGGGGGGGCCAACGTCTTGACTTTC.

This clonotype was found many times. The CDR3 loop reads CASSRTGQPYEQYF. In DNA form, the CDR3 reads TGTGCCAGCAGCCGCACAGGACAGCCCTACGAGCAGTACTTC. The rearrangement uses TRBV7-3 and TRBJ2-7, with D possibly matching TRBD1 (6 bases). The germline V gene encodes CDR1 SGHTA and CDR2 FQGTGA. V dropped 5 bases and J dropped 2 bases, with 13 bases sitting between them. There are 14 residues in the CDR3.

The chain is built from TRBV7-9 and TRBJ2-1; D not certain. Trimming stripped 6 bases from V and 7 bases from J, with 13 bases between. This CDR3 has 13 amino acids. CDR1 is SEHNR and CDR2 is FQNEAQ in the germline V gene (reference sequence). In DNA, the CDR3 is TGTGCCAGCAGTGCCGAGCAGAGTAATGAGCAGTTCTTC. Translation gives CASSAEQSNEQFF.

The chain combines TRBV24-1 with TRBJ2-1; unclear D gene. Germline-derived CDR1 and CDR2 are KGHDR and SFDVKD. The CDR3 contains 15 residues. V lost 5 bases and J 2 bases, leaving 12 bases between the germline ends. The CDR3, as DNA: TGTGCCACCAGTGGGGTGGGCTCCCCCTACAATGAGCAGTTCTTC. Encoded protein: CATSGVGSPYNEQFF.

As regards this clonotype: This sequence may be a read error, since a much larger clone differs from it by one base. This sequence joins TRBV20-1 and TRBJ2-7; 8 bases fit TRBD2. This CDR3 comprises 14 residues. CDR1 is DFQATT, CDR2 SNEGSKA, per germline (reference sequence). V lost 3 bases, J lost 5 bases, and 9 bases stayed unmatched. CDR3 bases: TGCAGTGCTAGTAGCGGCCTAGCGGGCCACGAGCAGTACTTC. This codes for CSASSGLAGHEQYF.

This clonotype showed up many times. The rearrangement uses TRBV7-3 and TRBJ1-6; D gene unclear. Germline CDR1 SGHTA, CDR2 FQGTGA. V was shortened by 2 bases and J by 6 bases, with 8 bases between the two germline ends. The CDR3 has 14 amino acids. The CDR3 region is CASSLGNTNSPLHF. CDR3 coding DNA: TGTGCCAGCAGCTTAGGTAACACTAATTCACCCCTCCACTTT.

The V and J genes are TRBV2 and TRBJ1-5, with D tentatively TRBD1 (5 bases). The CDR3 is 14 amino acids. Trimming removed 5 bases at V and 7 bases at J, with 15 bases between. Per germline, CDR1 SNHLY and CDR2 FYNNEI. The CDR3 spells CASSPGLAGQPQHF. In DNA form, the CDR3 reads TGTGCCAGCAGTCCGGGACTAGCGGGGCAGCCCCAGCATTTT.

There are many counts of this clonotype. The chain is built from TRBV19 and TRBJ2-7; D gene uncertain. Germline V gives CDR1 LNHDA, CDR2 SQIVND (reference sequence). Trimming shortened V by 4 bases and J by 1 base, and 8 bases separated the two germline ends. The CDR3 is 13 residues long. Written as DNA, the CDR3 is TGTGCCAGTAGTACAGACCGGTCCTACGAGCAGTACTTC. As protein: CASSTDRSYEQYF.

In regard to this clonotype: This clone may be a read error of a much larger clone one base away. The chain couples TRBV7-2 to TRBJ1-6; no reliable D call. The CDR3 totals 14 residues. V dropped 4 bases and J dropped 9 bases, with 13 bases sitting between them. The V gene's germline CDR1 is SGHTA and CDR2 FQGNSA. For the CDR3, the DNA is TGTGCCAGCAGCTCAGCGCTCCGGGTTTCACCCCTCCACTTT. This encodes CASSSALRVSPLHF.

This clonotype appeared a few times. This rearrangement joins TRBV9 to TRBJ2-5; TRBD2 matches 7 bases. The germline gives CDR1 SGDLS, CDR2 YYNGEE. The CDR3 spans 15 residues. V dropped 4 bases and J dropped 5; count of bases not matched to a gene: 11. The CDR3 nucleotides read TGTGCCAGCAGCACCCGGGGAGGGACGGGGGAGACCCAGTACTTC. Encoded protein: CASSTRGGTGETQYF.

The chain uses TRBV7-6 and TRBJ1-1; D is unresolved. Deletions cut 4 bases from V and 1 base from J, with 7 bases between. This CDR3 contains 13 residues. Looked up from germline, CDR1 is SGHVS and CDR2 is FNYEAQ. CDR3: CASSWEKNTEAFF. CDR3 DNA sequence: TGTGCCAGCAGCTGGGAGAAGAACACTGAAGCTTTCTTT.

The chain is built from TRBV10-3 and TRBJ2-1, with a tentative D call TRBD2 (5 bases). Trimming pared 10 bases from V and 5 bases from J, leaving 18 bases between. The CDR3 has 14 amino acids. CDR1 ENHRY and CDR2 SYGVKD come from the germline V gene. The DNA of the CDR3 is TGTGCCACGGCGAGAGGGAGATTGAACAATGAGCAGTTCTTC. This codes for CATARGRLNNEQFF.

This clonotype was recorded at least ten times. This rearrangement joins TRBV20-1 to TRBJ1-5; D call uncertain. The CDR3 consists of 15 residues. V shed 1 base and J shed 3 bases, with 13 bases lying between them. CDR1 DFQATT and CDR2 SNEGSKA come from the germline V gene (reference sequence). CDR3 loop: CSARAWPPLNQPQHF. DNA for the CDR3: TGCAGTGCTAGAGCTTGGCCGCCCCTCAATCAGCCCCAGCATTTT.

This clonotype has at least ten counts. The V call is TRBV9, the J call TRBJ2-1; maybe TRBD2 (7 bases). V shed 4 bases and J shed 1 base, with 12 bases lying between them. Germline V lookup: CDR1 SGDLS, CDR2 YYNGEE. This CDR3 contains 15 residues. The CDR3, as DNA: TGTGCCAGCAGCATCAGCGGGACATCCTACAATGAGCAGTTCTTC. Protein product: CASSISGTSYNEQFF.

This clonotype was seen more than once but under ten times. This sequence joins TRBV5-1 and TRBJ2-7; 9 nucleotides line up with TRBD1. The germline V gene encodes CDR1 SGHRS and CDR2 YFSETQ. The CDR3 has 16 residues. V shed 0 bases and J 1 base; nucleotides not matched to a gene: 5. The CDR3: CASSLEGTGPSYEQYF. The CDR3 nucleotides read TGCGCCAGCAGCTTGGAAGGGACAGGGCCTTCCTACGAGCAGTACTTC.

This clonotype came up a few times. The CDR3 end shows no conserved phenylalanine or tryptophan, and so a read error is likely. The V call is TRBV5-4, the J call TRBJ1-2, with D possibly TRBD1 on 6 matching bases. The ends were cut back, 4 bases at V and 8 bases at J, with 15 bases in the middle. Per germline, CDR1 SGHNT and CDR2 YYREEE (reference sequence). This CDR3 is 13 amino acids long. CDR3 region: CASSGDKLIGYTL. Here the CDR3 DNA reads TGTGCCAGCAGCGGGGACAAGTTAATAGGCTACACCCTC.

The chain combines TRBV2 with TRBJ2-2, with D perhaps being TRBD1 or TRBD2 (5 bases each). Trimming took off 10 bases at V and 2 bases at J, with 17 bases between the two ends. The germline gives CDR1 SNHLY, CDR2 FYNNEI. The CDR3 loop spans 15 amino acids. CDR3 residues: CATRGGAVNTGELFF. The DNA of the CDR3 is TGTGCCACCCGGGGTGGGGCAGTTAACACCGGGGAGCTGTTTTTT.

The V and J genes are TRBV25-1 and TRBJ2-7, with no clear D. Trimming cost V 1 base and J 3 bases, with 13 bases left between them. Per germline, CDR1 MGHDK and CDR2 SYGVNS. The CDR3 runs 15 residues. CDR3: CASSESSAADYEQYF. CDR3 DNA: TGTGCCAGCAGTGAATCTTCGGCGGCTGACTACGAGCAGTACTTC.

The chain is built from TRBV20-1 and TRBJ1-6; 9 bases are shared with TRBD1. Per germline, CDR1 DFQATT and CDR2 SNEGSKA (reference sequence). The CDR3 length is 14 residues. The CDR3 spells CSPGAGQGYSPLHF. In DNA, the CDR3 is TGCAGCCCTGGGGCGGGACAGGGTTATTCACCCCTCCACTTT.

The chain couples TRBV25-1 to TRBJ1-1, with no clear D. The CDR3 covers 15 residues. V lost 4 bases to trimming and J lost 0 bases, with 12 bases between them. From germline, CDR1 is MGHDK and CDR2 SYGVNS. CDR3: CASSAPRGMNTEAFF. CDR3 nucleotide sequence: TGTGCCAGCAGTGCTCCACGAGGGATGAACACTGAAGCTTTCTTT.

This clonotype turned up a few times. V and J are TRBV30 and TRBJ1-6, with D possibly being TRBD1 (6 bases). The germline CDR1 and CDR2 sequences are GTSNPN and SVGIG (reference sequence). The CDR3 runs to 12 residues. V was trimmed by 3 bases and J by 11 bases, leaving 11 bases between them. CDR3 loop: CAWRQGSPPLHF. In nucleotides, the CDR3 is TGTGCCTGGAGACAGGGCTCCCCACCCCTCCACTTT. The full variable domain, its missing parts supplied by reference TRBV30 and TRBJ1-6, is SQTIHQWPATLVQPVGSPLSLECTVEGTSNPNLYWYRQAAGRGLQLLFYSVGIGQISSEVPQNLSASRPQDRQFILSSKKLLLSDSGFYLCAWRQGSPPLHFGNGTRLTVT.